This passage covers 32 T cell receptor beta chains from one sample sequenced in a study of control samples from healthy donors and cancer patients. Here immunoSEQ multiplex PCR was the method, and the copy in TCRdb shows in-frame clones only, minus some. The sample lists some 100,000 clones, about 86% occurring once. The sample was blood. The receptors originated from a man aged 25 to 40 in good health.

This chain uses TRBV19 with TRBJ1-1; 9 bases agree with TRBD1. V lost 7 bases and J lost 5; bases outside the gene matches: 2. The CDR3 totals 12 residues. The V gene's germline CDR1 is LNHDA and CDR2 SQIVND (reference sequence). Here the CDR3 reads CASTGQGTEAFF. CDR3 bases: TGTGCCAGTACCGGACAGGGGACTGAAGCTTTCTTT.

V and J are TRBV10-3 and TRBJ2-2, with TRBD1 matching over 7 bases. With V trimmed by 1 base and J by 1 base, 3 bases remained unmatched. This CDR3 has 16 residues. The germline CDR1 and CDR2 sequences are ENHRY and SYGVKD. CDR3 protein: CAISEYGTENTGELFF. Here the CDR3 DNA reads TGTGCCATCAGTGAGTATGGGACAGAGAACACCGGGGAGCTGTTTTTT.

This rearrangement joins TRBV7-9 to TRBJ1-1; 7 nucleotides agree with TRBD1. The V and J ends lost 4 bases and 5 bases, in that order; junction bases with no gene match: 7. CDR1 SEHNR and CDR2 FQNEAQ come from the germline V gene (reference sequence). The CDR3 length is 14 residues. The CDR3, as DNA: TGTGCCAGCAGCTCTGAGACAGGGAGGACTGAAGCTTTCTTT. Amino acids: CASSSETGRTEAFF.

Only a few counts were recorded for this clone. V and J are TRBV6-6 and TRBJ1-2, with D uncertain. CDR1 and CDR2 from the germline V gene are MNHNY and SVGAGI (reference sequence). Trimming removed 0 bases from V and 3 bases from J, with 11 bases in between. The CDR3 is 15 amino acids. As DNA, the CDR3 is TGTGCCAGCAGTTACTCGATGGAGTGGGACTATGGCTACACCTTC. Its protein product is CASSYSMEWDYGYTF.

This chain connects TRBV19 to TRBJ2-2, with a weak D call TRBD1 (5 bases). The CDR3 extends over 14 amino acids. Germline-derived CDR1 and CDR2 are LNHDA and SQIVND (reference sequence). Trimming shortened V by 4 bases and J by 0 bases, and 6 bases separated the two germline ends. This CDR3 reads CASSRQPNTGELFF. CDR3 nucleotide sequence: TGTGCCAGTAGTAGACAGCCGAACACCGGGGAGCTGTTTTTT.

The chain combines TRBV14 with TRBJ1-5; D unclear. The germline V gene encodes CDR1 SGHDN and CDR2 FVKESK. The CDR3 loop spans 13 amino acids. V lost 2 bases and J lost 7, with 9 bases in between. CDR3 coding DNA: TGTGCCAGCAGCCAAATGAAGGGCCAGCCCCAGCATTTT. Its translation: CASSQMKGQPQHF.

The chain links TRBV28 to TRBJ1-2, with D possibly matching TRBD1 (6 bases). V was pared by 7 bases and J by 3 bases, with 15 bases between. The length of the CDR3 is 14 residues. CDR1 and CDR2 (germline): MDHEN, SYDVKM. CDR3 in DNA: TGTGCCAGCATAGGGGGGTCCTCCTACTATGGCTACACCTTC. Translation gives CASIGGSSYYGYTF.

This clone was observed a handful of times. The rearrangement uses TRBV6-5 and TRBJ1-1; 10 bases are shared with TRBD1. The CDR3 length is 15 residues. CDR1 is MNHEY, CDR2 SVGAGI, per germline. The V and J ends lost 0 bases and 4 bases, in that order; junction bases with no gene match: 2. CDR3 DNA sequence: TGTGCCAGCAGTTACTCCCGGACAGGGGGCACTGAAGCTTTCTTT. Protein sequence: CASSYSRTGGTEAFF.

This clone was counted between two and nine times. In nucleotides, the CDR3 is TGTGCCTGTGCCAGTTCCCCCTACGAGCAGTACTTC. Translated, it gives CACASSPYEQYF. This chain uses TRBV6-5 with TRBJ2-7; no firm D call. Trimming left V 11 bases short and J 2 bases short, with 13 bases between. Germline-derived CDR1 and CDR2 are MNHEY and SVGAGI. CDR3 size: 12 residues.

The chain joins TRBV5-1 to TRBJ2-2; 10 bases are a match to TRBD2. The CDR3 runs to 15 residues. Germline V gene sequence: CDR1 SGHRS, CDR2 YFSETQ. Losses at the gene ends were 4 bases for V and 5 bases for J; bases not matched to a gene: 5. The CDR3 nucleotides read TGCGCCAGCAGCCGGACTAGCGGTCAAACCGGGGAGCTGTTTTTT. Amino acids: CASSRTSGQTGELFF.

This clone has only a few counts. This chain connects TRBV14 to TRBJ2-3, with TRBD2 matching over 11 bases. This CDR3 is built from 17 residues. From germline, CDR1 is SGHDN and CDR2 FVKESK. V dropped 6 bases and J dropped 6; count of bases not matched to a gene: 14. The CDR3 DNA reads TGTGCCAGCAGTCCTTCACTTCTAGCGGGAGGCCGGGATACGCAGTATTTT. The encoded protein is CASSPSLLAGGRDTQYF.

The gene calls are TRBV2 and TRBJ1-2; the D gene is possibly TRBD1 (6 bases). Germline CDR1 reads SNHLY; CDR2 reads FYNNEI. The CDR3 is 16 residues long. Trimming left V 5 bases short and J 4 bases short, with 20 bases between. CDR3 DNA sequence: TGTGCCAGCAGTAAAAACCCTACGGGACAAGGCTATGGCTACACCTTC. Residues: CASSKNPTGQGYGYTF.

The gene calls are TRBV14 and TRBJ2-7; D is perhaps TRBD2 (6 bases). V lost 3 bases and J 6 bases, leaving 24 bases between the germline ends. This CDR3 region has 17 residues. Germline assignment: CDR1 SGHDN and CDR2 FVKESK. CDR3 DNA: TGTGCCAGCAGCCAGGGGCCGGGACTTGGTCGTTCGGGCGAGCAGTACTTC. It is translated as CASSQGPGLGRSGEQYF. The variable domain in full, with the rest retrieved from reference TRBV14 and TRBJ2-7, is EAGVTQFPSHSVIEKGQTVTLRCDPISGHDNLYWYRRVMGKEIKFLLHFVKESKQDESGMPNNRFLAERTGGTYSTLKVQPAELEDSGVYFCASSQGPGLGRSGEQYFGPGTRLTVT.

The chain couples TRBV25-1 to TRBJ1-2, with 7 bases aligning to TRBD1. The CDR3 length is 14 residues. V gave up 4 bases and J gave up 3 bases; unmatched junction bases: 5. Germline loops: CDR1 MGHDK, CDR2 SYGVNS. The CDR3 coding sequence is TGTGCCAGCAGTGTAACAGGGGTCGACTATGGCTACACCTTC. This encodes CASSVTGVDYGYTF.

The chain is built from TRBV4-2 and TRBJ1-6; no clear D. This CDR3 has 14 residues. Germline CDR1 LGHNA, CDR2 YNFKEQ. Trimming removed 1 base from V and 5 bases from J, with 6 bases in between. The CDR3 sequence: CASSQGSNNSPLHF. The CDR3 DNA follows: TGTGCCAGCAGCCAAGGCAGTAATAATTCACCCCTCCACTTT.

V gene TRBV19 combines with J gene TRBJ1-1; 10 nucleotides match TRBD1. This CDR3 is built from 16 residues. Germline V gene sequence: CDR1 LNHDA, CDR2 SQIVND (reference sequence). V trimming: 6 bases; J trimming: 5 bases; junction bases outside the gene matches: 12. CDR3 in DNA: TGTGCCAGTAGCAGACCCCCGGGACAGGGGCAGACTGAAGCTTTCTTT. Protein sequence: CASSRPPGQGQTEAFF. Filled out from reference TRBV19 and TRBJ1-1, the complete variable domain reads DGGITQSPKYLFRKEGQNVTLSCEQNLNHDAMYWYRQDPGQGLRLIYYSQIVNDFQKGDIAEGYSVSREKKESFPLTVTSAQKNPTAFYLCASSRPPGQGQTEAFFGQGTRLTVV.

The chain combines TRBV19 with TRBJ2-3; possible D gene TRBD1, 5 bases. This CDR3 is 13 amino acids long. Deletions cut 6 bases from V and 3 bases from J, with 10 bases between. Per the germline V gene, CDR1 is LNHDA and CDR2 is SQIVND (reference sequence). CDR3 bases: TGTGCCAGTAGACAGACAGTGACAGATACGCAGTATTTT. It encodes CASRQTVTDTQYF.

This clone was seen a few times. The gene calls are TRBV27 and TRBJ1-1; no reliable D call. The germline gives CDR1 MNHEY, CDR2 SMNVEV (reference sequence). This CDR3 contains 14 residues. V lost 5 bases, J lost 7 bases, and 17 bases lay in between. CDR3 region: CASSPGVRRDEAFF. CDR3 DNA sequence: TGTGCCAGCAGTCCCGGGGTACGAAGAGATGAAGCTTTCTTT.

CDR3 coding DNA: TGTGCCAGCAGCCAAGCCGGGACAGGGTCCAATGAGCAGTTCTTC. Translating it yields CASSQAGTGSNEQFF. V usage is TRBV3-1 (or the pseudogene TRBV3-2) and J usage is TRBJ2-1, with 9 bases that match TRBD1. This CDR3 comprises 15 residues. V shed 1 base, J shed 6 bases, and the junction held 4 bases outside the gene matches. The germline CDR1 and CDR2 sequences are LGHDT and YNNKEL (reference sequence).

J is TRBJ2-7 and V is TRBV19; D is possibly TRBD1 or TRBD2 (5 bases each). V gave up 11 bases and J gave up 6 bases, with 23 bases separating them. Germline values: CDR1 LNHDA, CDR2 SQIVND (reference sequence). This CDR3 is built from 14 residues. CDR3 in amino acids: CASSPGTPFREQYF. In DNA, the CDR3 is TGTGCCTCCTCCCCCGGGACCCCGTTCCGCGAGCAGTACTTC.

The chain links TRBV19 to TRBJ2-7, with D perhaps TRBD2 (5 bases). Germline CDR1 is LNHDA and CDR2 is SQIVND (reference sequence). Trimming cost V 5 bases and J 5 bases, with 10 bases left between them. There are 12 residues in the CDR3. The CDR3 reads CASSSPGNEQYF. The CDR3 nucleotides read TGTGCCAGTAGTTCTCCGGGAAACGAGCAGTACTTC.

V is TRBV30 and J is TRBJ1-4, with no clear D. The CDR3 spans 14 residues. Trimming took 0 bases from V and 2 from J, leaving 7 bases between them. Germline V gene data show CDR1 as GTSNPN and CDR2 as SVGIG (reference sequence). CDR3 in DNA: TGTGCCTGGAGTGTACGTATGACTAATGAAAAACTGTTTTTT. It translates to CAWSVRMTNEKLFF.

V usage is TRBV10-3 and J usage is TRBJ2-1, with D possibly being TRBD1 (5 bases). Germline assignment: CDR1 ENHRY and CDR2 SYGVKD. The CDR3 consists of 20 residues. V lost 5 bases and J lost 0, with 26 bases in between. The CDR3 region has the DNA TGTGCCATCAGTATTAAAGGGGAAACGCTCACTTCGAGCTCCTACAATGAGCAGTTCTTC. Translating gives CAISIKGETLTSSSYNEQFF.

This clone was counted once. The gene calls are TRBV6-4 and TRBJ2-2; TRBD1 matches at 11 bases. CDR1 and CDR2 (germline): MRHNA, SNTAGT. The V and J ends lost 7 bases and 4 bases, in that order; junction bases with no gene match: 2. The CDR3 covers 14 residues. CDR3 amino acids: CASKGQGGTGELFF. The CDR3 DNA is TGTGCCAGCAAGGGACAGGGGGGCACCGGGGAGCTGTTTTTT.

The rearrangement uses TRBV3-1 (or the pseudogene TRBV3-2) and TRBJ2-5; D may be TRBD2 (5 bases). Trimming shortened V by 1 base and J by 5 bases, and 11 bases separated the two germline ends. Germline V gene data show CDR1 as LGHDT and CDR2 as YNNKEL (reference sequence). The CDR3 has 14 residues. The chain's CDR3 is CASSQVTWEETQYF. In nucleotides, the CDR3 is TGTGCCAGCAGCCAAGTTACGTGGGAGGAGACCCAGTACTTC.

The gene calls are TRBV7-2 and TRBJ2-1; D is ambiguous. Deletions cut 2 bases from V and 0 bases from J, with 14 bases between. Germline assignment: CDR1 SGHTA and CDR2 FQGNSA. CDR3 size: 17 residues. For the CDR3, the DNA is TGTGCCAGCAGCTTACCGACCAGAGAGAGCTCCTACAATGAGCAGTTCTTC. Its translation is CASSLPTRESSYNEQFF.

V and J are TRBV19 and TRBJ2-7; the D gene could be TRBD1 or TRBD2 (5 bases each). CDR1 and CDR2 from the germline V gene are LNHDA and SQIVND (reference sequence). This CDR3 region has 12 residues. V was shortened by 5 bases and J by 7 bases, with 12 bases between the two germline ends. This CDR3 is CASSWTPGEQYF. CDR3 sequence (DNA): TGTGCCAGTAGTTGGACACCGGGGGAGCAGTACTTC.

J is TRBJ1-1 and V is TRBV27, with a possible D match to TRBD1 (6 bases). Germline V CDR1 and CDR2: MNHEY, SMNVEV (reference sequence). The CDR3 is made up of 13 amino acids. The ends were cut back, 3 bases at V and 10 bases at J, with 15 bases in the middle. CDR3 in amino acids: CASSFPGQRVAFF. In DNA form, the CDR3 reads TGTGCCAGCAGTTTCCCAGGACAGAGGGTAGCTTTCTTT.

The genes are TRBV7-2 and TRBJ1-6, with D tentatively TRBD1 (6 bases). The CDR3 totals 15 residues. The germline CDR1 and CDR2 sequences are SGHTA and FQGNSA. V lost 5 bases to trimming and J lost 7 bases, with 15 bases between them. The DNA for the CDR3 is TGTGCCAGCAGCACTCAACAGGGAGGGAATTCACCCCTCCACTTT. Protein product: CASSTQQGGNSPLHF.

This chain uses TRBV11-2 with TRBJ2-1; D tentatively reads TRBD1 or TRBD2 (5 bases each). V lost 4 bases, J lost 11 bases, and 12 bases lay in between. Germline V gene sequence: CDR1 SGHAT, CDR2 FQNNGV. The CDR3 covers 12 residues. CDR3 amino acids: CASSSSGPQQFF. In nucleotides, the CDR3 is TGTGCCAGCAGCTCATCGGGACCGCAGCAGTTCTTC.

V usage is TRBV11-2 and J usage is TRBJ2-2, with D hard to call. Trimming took off 2 bases at V and 7 bases at J, with 20 bases between the two ends. This CDR3 has 17 amino acids. CDR1 is SGHAT, CDR2 FQNNGV, per germline. The CDR3 region is CASSLNKHQPRNGELFF. CDR3 in DNA: TGTGCCAGCAGCTTAAATAAGCACCAACCGAGAAACGGGGAGCTGTTTTTT.

This clone appeared once. This rearrangement joins TRBV7-8 to TRBJ2-7, with TRBD2 identical over 7 bases. The germline V gene has CDR1 SGHVS and CDR2 FQNEAQ. V lost 6 bases and J lost 3; bases outside the gene matches: 8. The CDR3 runs to 14 residues. This CDR3 reads CASSPTGTNYEQYF. The DNA for the CDR3 is TGTGCCAGCAGTCCTACCGGGACTAACTACGAGCAGTACTTC.